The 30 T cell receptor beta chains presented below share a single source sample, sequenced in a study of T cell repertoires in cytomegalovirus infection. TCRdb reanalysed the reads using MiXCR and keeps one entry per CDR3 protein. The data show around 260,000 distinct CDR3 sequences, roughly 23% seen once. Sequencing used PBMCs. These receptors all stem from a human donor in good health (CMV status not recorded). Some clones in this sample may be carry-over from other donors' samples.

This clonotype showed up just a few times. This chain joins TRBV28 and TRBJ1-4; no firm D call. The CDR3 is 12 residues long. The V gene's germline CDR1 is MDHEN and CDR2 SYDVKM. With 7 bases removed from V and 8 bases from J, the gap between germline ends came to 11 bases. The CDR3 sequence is CASNGMGEKLFF. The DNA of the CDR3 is TGTGCCAGCAACGGGATGGGAGAAAAACTGTTTTTT.

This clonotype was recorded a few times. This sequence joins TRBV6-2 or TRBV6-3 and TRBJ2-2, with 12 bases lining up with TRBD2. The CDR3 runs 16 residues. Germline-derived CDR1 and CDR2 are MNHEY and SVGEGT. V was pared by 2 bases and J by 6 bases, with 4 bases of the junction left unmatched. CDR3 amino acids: CASSYLPSGRAGELFF. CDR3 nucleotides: TGTGCCAGCAGTTACCTTCCTAGCGGGAGGGCCGGGGAGCTGTTTTTT.

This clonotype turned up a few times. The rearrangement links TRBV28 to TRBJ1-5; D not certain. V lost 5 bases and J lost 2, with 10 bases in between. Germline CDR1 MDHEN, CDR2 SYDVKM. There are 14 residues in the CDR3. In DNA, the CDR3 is TGTGCCAGCAGTGAGCTCCTGGGCAATCAGCCCCAGCATTTT. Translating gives CASSELLGNQPQHF. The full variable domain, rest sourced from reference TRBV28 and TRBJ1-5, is DVKVTQSSRYLVKRTGEKVFLECVQDMDHENMFWYRQDPGLGLRLIYFSYDVKMKEKGDIPEGYSVSREKKERFSLILESASTNQTSMYLCASSELLGNQPQHFGDGTRLSIL.

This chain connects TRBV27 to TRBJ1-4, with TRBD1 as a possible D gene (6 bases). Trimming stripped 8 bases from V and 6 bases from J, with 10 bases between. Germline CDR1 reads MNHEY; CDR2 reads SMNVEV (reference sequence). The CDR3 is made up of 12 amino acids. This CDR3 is CASSGVDEKLFF. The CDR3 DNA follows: TGTGCCAGCTCAGGGGTGGATGAAAAACTGTTTTTT.

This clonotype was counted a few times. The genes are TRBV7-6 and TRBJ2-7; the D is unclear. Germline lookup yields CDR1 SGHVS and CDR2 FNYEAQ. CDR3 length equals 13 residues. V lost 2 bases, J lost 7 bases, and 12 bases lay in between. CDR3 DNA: TGTGCCAGCAGCTTATCCGTGACTCGAGAGCAGTACTTC. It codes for CASSLSVTREQYF.

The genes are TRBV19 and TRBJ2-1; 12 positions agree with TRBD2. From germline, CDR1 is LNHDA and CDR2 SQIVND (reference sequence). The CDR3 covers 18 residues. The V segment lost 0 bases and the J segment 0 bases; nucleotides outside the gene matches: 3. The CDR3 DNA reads TGTGCCAGTAGTATAGAAAGGACTAGCGGGACCTCCTACAATGAGCAGTTCTTC. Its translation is CASSIERTSGTSYNEQFF.

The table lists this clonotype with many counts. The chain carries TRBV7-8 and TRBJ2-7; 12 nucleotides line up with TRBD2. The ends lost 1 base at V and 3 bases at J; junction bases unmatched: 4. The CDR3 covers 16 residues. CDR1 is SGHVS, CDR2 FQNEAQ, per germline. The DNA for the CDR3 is TGTGCCAGCAGCTTAGGTCTACTAGCGGGAGGCTACGAGCAGTACGTC. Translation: CASSLGLLAGGYEQYV.

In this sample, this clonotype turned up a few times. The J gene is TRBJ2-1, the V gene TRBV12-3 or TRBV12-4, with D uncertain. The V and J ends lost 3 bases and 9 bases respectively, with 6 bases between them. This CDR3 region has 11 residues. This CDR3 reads CASSLMGEQFF. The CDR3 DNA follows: TGTGCCAGCAGTTTGATGGGTGAGCAGTTCTTC.

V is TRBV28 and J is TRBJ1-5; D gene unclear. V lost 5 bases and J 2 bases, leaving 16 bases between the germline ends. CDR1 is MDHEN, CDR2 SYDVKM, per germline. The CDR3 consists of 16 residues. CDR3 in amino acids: CASSPFEGSGNQPQHF. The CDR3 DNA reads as TGTGCCAGCAGTCCCTTTGAAGGGTCGGGCAATCAGCCCCAGCATTTT. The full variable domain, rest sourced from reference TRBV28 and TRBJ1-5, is DVKVTQSSRYLVKRTGEKVFLECVQDMDHENMFWYRQDPGLGLRLIYFSYDVKMKEKGDIPEGYSVSREKKERFSLILESASTNQTSMYLCASSPFEGSGNQPQHFGDGTRLSIL.

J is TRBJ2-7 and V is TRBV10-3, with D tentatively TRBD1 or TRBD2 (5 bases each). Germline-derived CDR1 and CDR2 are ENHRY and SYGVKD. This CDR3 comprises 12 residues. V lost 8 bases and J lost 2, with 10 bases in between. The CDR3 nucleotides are TGTGCCATCCGGGACCGAGCCTACGAGCAGTACTTC. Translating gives CAIRDRAYEQYF.

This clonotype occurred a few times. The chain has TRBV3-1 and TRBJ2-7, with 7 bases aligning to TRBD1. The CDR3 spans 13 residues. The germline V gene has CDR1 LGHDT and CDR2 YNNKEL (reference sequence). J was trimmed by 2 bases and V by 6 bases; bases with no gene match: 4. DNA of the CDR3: TGTGCCAGCAGTTACGACAGGGCCTACGAGCAGTACTTC. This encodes CASSYDRAYEQYF.

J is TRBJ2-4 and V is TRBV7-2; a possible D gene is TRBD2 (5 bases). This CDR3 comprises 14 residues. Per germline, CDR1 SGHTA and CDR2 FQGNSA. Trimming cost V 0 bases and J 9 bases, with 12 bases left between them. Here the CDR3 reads CASSLATEGPIQYF. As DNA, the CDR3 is TGTGCCAGCAGCTTAGCTACTGAGGGTCCCATTCAGTACTTC. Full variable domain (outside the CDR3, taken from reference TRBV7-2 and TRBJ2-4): GAGVSQSPSNKVTEKGKDVELRCDPISGHTALYWYRQSLGQGLEFLIYFQGNSAPDKSGLPSDRFSAERTGGSVSTLTIQRTQQEDSAVYLCASSLATEGPIQYFGAGTRLSVL.

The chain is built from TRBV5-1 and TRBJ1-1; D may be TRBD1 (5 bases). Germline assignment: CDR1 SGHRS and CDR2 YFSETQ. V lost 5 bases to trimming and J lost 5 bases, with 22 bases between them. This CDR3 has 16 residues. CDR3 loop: CASRSPGLQRETEAFF. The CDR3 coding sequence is TGCGCCAGCAGATCTCCGGGACTACAAAGGGAAACTGAAGCTTTCTTT.

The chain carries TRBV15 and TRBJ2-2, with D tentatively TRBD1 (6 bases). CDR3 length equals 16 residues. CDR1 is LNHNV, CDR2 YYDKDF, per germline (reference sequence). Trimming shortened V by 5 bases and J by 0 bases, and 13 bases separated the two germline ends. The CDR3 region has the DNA TGTGCCACCAGCTCGGACAGATCCGCGAACACCGGGGAGCTGTTTTTT. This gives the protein CATSSDRSANTGELFF.

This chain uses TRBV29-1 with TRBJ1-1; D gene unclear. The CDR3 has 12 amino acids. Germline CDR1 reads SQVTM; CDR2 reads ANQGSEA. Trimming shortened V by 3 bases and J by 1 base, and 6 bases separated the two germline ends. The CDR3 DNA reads TGCAGCGTTGACCCTGAGAACACTGAAGCTTTCTTT. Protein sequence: CSVDPENTEAFF.

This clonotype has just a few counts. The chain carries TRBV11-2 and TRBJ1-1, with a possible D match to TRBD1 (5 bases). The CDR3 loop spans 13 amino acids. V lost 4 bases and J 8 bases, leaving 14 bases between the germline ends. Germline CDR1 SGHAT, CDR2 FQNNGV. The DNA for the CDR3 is TGTGCCAGCAGCTACAGCCGGGACGGCGAAGCTTTCTTT. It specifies CASSYSRDGEAFF.

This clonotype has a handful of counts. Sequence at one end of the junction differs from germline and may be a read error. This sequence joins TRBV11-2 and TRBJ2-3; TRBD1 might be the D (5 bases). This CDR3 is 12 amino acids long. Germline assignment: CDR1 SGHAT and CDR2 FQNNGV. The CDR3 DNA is TGTGCCAGCACCTTACAGGCAGATACGCAGTATTTT. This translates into CASTLQADTQYF.

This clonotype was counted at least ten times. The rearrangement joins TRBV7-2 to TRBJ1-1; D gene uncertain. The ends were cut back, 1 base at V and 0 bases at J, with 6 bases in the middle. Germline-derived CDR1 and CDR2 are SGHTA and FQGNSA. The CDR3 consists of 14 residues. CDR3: CASSLEQMNTEAFF. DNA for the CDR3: TGTGCCAGCAGCTTAGAGCAGATGAACACTGAAGCTTTCTTT.

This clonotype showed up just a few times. The CDR3 nucleotides read TGCAGTGCTAGCCAGCGGGGGGTTGGCACAGATACGCAGTATTTT. It specifies CSASQRGVGTDTQYF. The V gene is TRBV20-1, the J gene TRBJ2-3; TRBD2 matches 9 bases. Germline-derived CDR1 and CDR2 are DFQATT and SNEGSKA (reference sequence). Trimming removed 3 bases from V and 1 base from J; junction bases left unmatched: 5. This CDR3 comprises 15 residues.

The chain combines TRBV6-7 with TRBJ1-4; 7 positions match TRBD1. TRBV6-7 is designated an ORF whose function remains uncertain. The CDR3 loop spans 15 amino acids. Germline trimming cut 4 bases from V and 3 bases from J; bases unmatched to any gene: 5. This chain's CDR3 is CASSSRQGANEKLFF. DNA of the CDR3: TGTGCCAGCAGTTCCCGGCAGGGGGCTAATGAAAAACTGTTTTTT.

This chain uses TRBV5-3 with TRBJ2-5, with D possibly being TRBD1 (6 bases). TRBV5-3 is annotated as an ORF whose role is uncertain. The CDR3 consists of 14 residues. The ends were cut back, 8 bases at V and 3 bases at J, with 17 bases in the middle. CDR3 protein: CASSPGQFKETQYF. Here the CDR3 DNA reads TGTGCCAGCAGCCCCGGACAGTTCAAAGAGACCCAGTACTTC.

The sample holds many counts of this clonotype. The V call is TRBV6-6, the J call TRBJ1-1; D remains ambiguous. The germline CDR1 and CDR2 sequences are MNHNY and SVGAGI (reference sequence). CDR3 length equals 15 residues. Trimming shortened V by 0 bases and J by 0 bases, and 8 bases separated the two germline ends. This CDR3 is CASSYSTLMNTEAFF. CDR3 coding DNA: TGTGCCAGCAGTTACTCAACGTTGATGAACACTGAAGCTTTCTTT.

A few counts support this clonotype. In DNA form, the CDR3 reads TGTGCCATCGAGGGACAGGGGAGCGGCTACACCTTC. This codes for CAIEGQGSGYTF. The rearrangement uses TRBV10-3 and TRBJ1-2, with 10 bases that match TRBD1. The germline gives CDR1 ENHRY, CDR2 SYGVKD. Unmatched junction bases numbered 5, after V lost 8 bases and J lost 8 bases. The CDR3 is 12 residues long.

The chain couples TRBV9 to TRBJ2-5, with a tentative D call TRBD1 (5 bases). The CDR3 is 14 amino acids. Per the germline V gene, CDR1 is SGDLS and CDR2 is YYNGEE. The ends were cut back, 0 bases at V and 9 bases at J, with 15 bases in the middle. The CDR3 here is CASSVVDSSGAQYF. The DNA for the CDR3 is TGTGCCAGCAGCGTAGTAGACAGCTCTGGGGCCCAGTACTTC.

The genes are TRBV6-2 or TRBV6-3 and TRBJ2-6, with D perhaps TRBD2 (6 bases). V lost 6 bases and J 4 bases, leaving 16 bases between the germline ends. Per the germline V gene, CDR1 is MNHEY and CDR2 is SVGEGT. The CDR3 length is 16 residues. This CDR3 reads CASRVAGKSGANVLTF. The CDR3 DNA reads TGTGCCAGCAGAGTCGCGGGGAAGTCCGGGGCCAACGTCCTGACTTTC.

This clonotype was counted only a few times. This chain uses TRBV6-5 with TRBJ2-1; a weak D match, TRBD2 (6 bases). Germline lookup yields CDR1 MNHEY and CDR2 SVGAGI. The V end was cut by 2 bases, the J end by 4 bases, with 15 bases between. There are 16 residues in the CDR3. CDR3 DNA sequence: TGTGCCAGCAGTTACCTGTCGGGAGCCCCTTACAATGAGCAGTTCTTC. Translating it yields CASSYLSGAPYNEQFF.

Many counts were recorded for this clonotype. Written as DNA, the CDR3 is TGTGCCAGCAGCCTACGACACTCAACTAATGAAAAACTGTTTTTT. Its protein product is CASSLRHSTNEKLFF. J is TRBJ1-4 and V is TRBV7-2; D not resolved. The CDR3 is made up of 15 amino acids. Trimming took 5 bases from V and 0 from J, leaving 10 bases between them. Germline lookup yields CDR1 SGHTA and CDR2 FQGNSA.

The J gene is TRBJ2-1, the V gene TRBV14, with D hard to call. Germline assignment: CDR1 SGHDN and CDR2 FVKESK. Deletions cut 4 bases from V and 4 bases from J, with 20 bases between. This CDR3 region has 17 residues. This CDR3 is CASSPQAPRHPYNEQFF. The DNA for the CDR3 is TGTGCCAGCAGCCCGCAAGCCCCGAGGCACCCTTACAATGAGCAGTTCTTC.

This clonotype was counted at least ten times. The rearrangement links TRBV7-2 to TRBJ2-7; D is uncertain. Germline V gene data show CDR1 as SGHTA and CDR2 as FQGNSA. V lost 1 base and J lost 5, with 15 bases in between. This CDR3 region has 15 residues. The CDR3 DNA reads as TGTGCCAGCAGCTTAGGGGTCCGGGTAAACGACGAGCAGTACTTC. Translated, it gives CASSLGVRVNDEQYF. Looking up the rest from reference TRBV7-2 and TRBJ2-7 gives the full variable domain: GAGVSQSPSNKVTEKGKDVELRCDPISGHTALYWYRQSLGQGLEFLIYFQGNSAPDKSGLPSDRFSAERTGGSVSTLTIQRTQQEDSAVYLCASSLGVRVNDEQYFGPGTRLTVT.

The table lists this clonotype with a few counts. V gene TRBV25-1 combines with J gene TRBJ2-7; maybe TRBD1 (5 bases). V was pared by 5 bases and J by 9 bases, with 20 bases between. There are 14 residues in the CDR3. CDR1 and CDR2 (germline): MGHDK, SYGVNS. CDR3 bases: TGTGCCAGCAGTCCACCCTCGGTAGGGGCCGTGCAGTACTTC. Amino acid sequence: CASSPPSVGAVQYF.